These 19 T cell receptor beta chains came from one sample sequenced in a study of blood T cell repertoires in COVID-19. TCRdb's copy holds only in-frame clones and misses some; the assay was immunoSEQ multiplex PCR. The top ten clones hold about 0.83% of a sample with 350,000 to 400,000 clones, roughly nine tenths of them seen once. Sequencing was performed on PBMCs or T cells enriched from blood (not recorded which). The receptors were gathered from a woman aged 40 to 50 who had been exposed to COVID-19.

This clone occurred many times. One junction end disagrees with the germline gene, perhaps due to a read error. CDR3 region: CASSLTTGAGNTIYF. CDR3 sequence (DNA): TGTGCTAGCAGCTTAACGACAGGGGCTGGAAACACCATATATTTT. V and J are TRBV7-7 and TRBJ1-3; 8 bases line up with TRBD1. Germline V gene lookup returns CDR1 SSHAT and CDR2 FNYEAQ (reference sequence). The CDR3 spans 15 residues.

The chain joins TRBV27 to TRBJ1-5, with 7 nucleotides matching TRBD1. This CDR3 is 19 amino acids long. The germline gives CDR1 MNHEY, CDR2 SMNVEV (reference sequence). With V trimmed by 0 bases and J by 3 bases, 14 bases remained unmatched. CDR3 sequence: CASSLSPLGNRGANQPQHF. CDR3 sequence (DNA): TGTGCCAGCAGTTTATCTCCGCTGGGGAACAGGGGTGCCAATCAGCCCCAGCATTTT.

The rearrangement links TRBV19 to TRBJ2-1, with a weak D call TRBD2 (6 bases). The CDR3 extends over 16 amino acids. Germline values: CDR1 LNHDA, CDR2 SQIVND (reference sequence). Trimming shortened V by 5 bases and J by 6 bases, and 20 bases separated the two germline ends. The CDR3 region has the DNA TGTGCCAGTAGTGGCCGCGGTGCGGGGAGGAGCAATGAGCAGTTCTTC. This sequence encodes CASSGRGAGRSNEQFF. The whole variable domain, remainder taken from reference TRBV19 and TRBJ2-1, is DGGITQSPKYLFRKEGQNVTLSCEQNLNHDAMYWYRQDPGQGLRLIYYSQIVNDFQKGDIAEGYSVSREKKESFPLTVTSAQKNPTAFYLCASSGRGAGRSNEQFFGPGTRLTVL.

The rearrangement joins TRBV2 to TRBJ2-5; 7 positions agree with TRBD1. V lost 4 bases, J lost 3 bases, and 5 bases stayed unmatched. Germline V lookup: CDR1 SNHLY, CDR2 FYNNEI. The CDR3 consists of 14 residues. The CDR3 bases are TGTGCCAGCAGTGGGACAGGAGGTGAAGAGACCCAGTACTTC. This encodes CASSGTGGEETQYF.

The chain joins TRBV6-5 to TRBJ2-7; tentative D call: TRBD1 (6 bases). CDR3 length: 15 residues. The germline V and J ends were trimmed by 6 bases and 2 bases, with 17 bases remaining between them. Germline-derived CDR1 and CDR2 are MNHEY and SVGAGI. The CDR3 region is CASSRDKIGTYEQYF. CDR3 in DNA: TGTGCCAGCAGCCGGGACAAAATTGGGACCTACGAGCAGTACTTC.

This rearrangement joins TRBV13 to TRBJ2-7; 9 positions agree with TRBD1. This CDR3 has 16 residues. V lost 5 bases, J lost 3 bases, and 11 bases stayed unmatched. The germline gives CDR1 PRHDT, CDR2 FYEKMQ (reference sequence). In DNA, the CDR3 is TGTGCCAGCAGCCAAAGACAGGGGGGATCTTTCTACGAGCAGTACTTC. It yields the protein CASSQRQGGSFYEQYF.

This clone was counted once. The V and J genes are TRBV30 and TRBJ1-2; TRBD1 aligns across 7 bases. Germline V CDR1 and CDR2: GTSNPN, SVGIG (reference sequence). The V segment lost 8 bases and the J segment 8 bases; nucleotides outside the gene matches: 8. The CDR3 extends over 11 amino acids. The CDR3 bases are TGTGCCCGCGACAGGGACAACGGCTACACCTTC. Its protein is CARDRDNGYTF.

This sequence joins TRBV27 and TRBJ2-3; D is unresolved. Trimming stripped 1 base from V and 4 bases from J, with 9 bases between. The CDR3 sequence is 14 residues long. Germline values: CDR1 MNHEY, CDR2 SMNVEV (reference sequence). The CDR3 DNA is TGTGCCAGCAGTTTATACCCGCAGTCAGATACGCAGTATTTT. Translated: CASSLYPQSDTQYF.

This clone was detected a few times. CDR3 nucleotides: TGTGCCAGCAGTTACAGGCGGGAGAGGTTCTACGAGCAGTACTTC. Protein: CASSYRRERFYEQYF. The chain joins TRBV6-6 to TRBJ2-7, with 7 bases that match TRBD2. The ends lost 2 bases at V and 3 bases at J; junction bases unmatched: 7. The germline gives CDR1 MNHNY, CDR2 SVGAGI (reference sequence). This CDR3 is built from 15 residues.

The chain joins TRBV13 to TRBJ1-1, with D perhaps TRBD1 (5 bases). V was clipped by 5 bases and J by 8 bases, with 12 bases between them. This CDR3 comprises 12 residues. Germline lookup yields CDR1 PRHDT and CDR2 FYEKMQ (reference sequence). The CDR3 spells CASSPGGAEAFF. Written as DNA, the CDR3 is TGTGCCAGCAGCCCGGGAGGGGCAGAAGCTTTCTTT.

CDR3: CSVEAGTGNTGELFF. The DNA of the CDR3 is TGCAGCGTTGAAGCCGGGACAGGGAACACCGGGGAGCTGTTTTTT. The rearrangement joins TRBV29-1 to TRBJ2-2; TRBD1 aligns across 8 bases. CDR3 length: 15 amino acids. Unmatched junction bases numbered 2, after V lost 1 base and J lost 1 base. Germline values: CDR1 SQVTM, CDR2 ANQGSEA.

This chain uses TRBV21-1 with TRBJ2-7; the listed D gene, TRBD1, was not tested against the DNA. TRBV21-1 counts as a pseudogene. This CDR3 spans 20 amino acids. This CDR3 is CASSNRHRDRRRTHSYEQYF. The DNA for the CDR3 is TGTGCCAGCAGCAACCGTCACCGGGACAGGAGGAGAACCCACTCCTACGAGCAGTACTTC.

The chain combines TRBV30 with TRBJ2-1, with D possibly TRBD2 on 5 matching bases. Germline loops: CDR1 GTSNPN, CDR2 SVGIG (reference sequence). With 0 bases removed from V and 0 bases from J, the gap between germline ends came to 9 bases. This CDR3 is built from 15 residues. CDR3 sequence (DNA): TGTGCCTGGAGTGTAGGTGGGAGCTCCTACAATGAGCAGTTCTTC. Its translation is CAWSVGGSSYNEQFF.

This chain joins TRBV24-1 and TRBJ2-1; D unresolved. This CDR3 spans 17 amino acids. V gave up 4 bases and J gave up 0 bases, with 15 bases separating them. Per the germline V gene, CDR1 is KGHDR and CDR2 is SFDVKD. The CDR3 is CATSDRIDGGSYNEQFF. The CDR3 region has the DNA TGTGCCACCAGTGACCGAATTGACGGCGGCTCCTACAATGAGCAGTTCTTC.

The V and J genes are TRBV7-9 and TRBJ1-1; TRBD1 matches 8 bases. From germline, CDR1 is SEHNR and CDR2 FQNEAQ (reference sequence). The CDR3 sequence is 13 residues long. The trim removed 7 bases at V and 1 base at J, leaving 2 bases unmatched. CDR3 residues: CASIGQGNTEAFF. CDR3 bases: TGTGCCAGCATAGGACAGGGGAACACTGAAGCTTTCTTT.

The chain is built from TRBV2 and TRBJ1-2; D may be TRBD1 (5 bases). Per germline, CDR1 SNHLY and CDR2 FYNNEI. The CDR3 runs 14 residues. Trimming stripped 4 bases from V and 4 bases from J, with 13 bases between. This CDR3 reads CASSVTGPGYGYTF. The CDR3 nucleotides are TGTGCCAGCAGTGTCACAGGTCCAGGCTATGGCTACACCTTC. The full variable domain, with the rest looked up from reference TRBV2 and TRBJ1-2, is EPEVTQTPSHQVTQMGQEVILRCVPISNHLYFYWYRQILGQKVEFLVSFYNNEISEKSEIFDDQFSVERPDGSNFTLKIRSTKLEDSAMYFCASSVTGPGYGYTFGSGTRLTVV.

The J gene is TRBJ1-1, the V gene TRBV5-1; 9 positions agree with TRBD1. After removal of 4 bases from V and 2 bases from J, the junction contained 9 bases not matched to a gene. Germline V gene sequence: CDR1 SGHRS, CDR2 YFSETQ. This CDR3 spans 16 amino acids. The CDR3 bases are TGCGCCAGCAGCCCGCTTCTGGGACAGGGTAACACTGAAGCTTTCTTT. This sequence encodes CASSPLLGQGNTEAFF. Complete variable domain (other parts from reference TRBV5-1 and TRBJ1-1): KAGVTQTPRYLIKTRGQQVTLSCSPISGHRSVSWYQQTPGQGLQFLFEYFSETQRNKGNFPGRFSGRQFSNSRSEMNVSTLELGDSALYLCASSPLLGQGNTEAFFGQGTRLTVV.

This chain uses TRBV6-5 with TRBJ1-2, with 7 bases matching TRBD1. The CDR3 covers 15 residues. The V segment lost 5 bases and the J segment 5 bases; nucleotides outside the gene matches: 11. The germline CDR1 and CDR2 sequences are MNHEY and SVGAGI. The chain's CDR3 is CASSQSGTAPYGYTF. Written as DNA, the CDR3 is TGTGCCAGCAGTCAGTCCGGGACAGCTCCTTATGGCTACACCTTC.

V gene TRBV5-1 combines with J gene TRBJ1-2; 7 bases are a match to TRBD1. Germline CDR1 reads SGHRS; CDR2 reads YFSETQ. The CDR3 has 13 amino acids. V dropped 3 bases and J dropped 6; count of bases not matched to a gene: 5. The CDR3 spells CASSSPGQDGYTF. CDR3 DNA: TGCGCCAGCAGCTCCCCTGGACAGGATGGCTACACCTTC.